Each of the 9 T cell receptor beta chains below was sequenced from the same sample in a study of shared clonotypes between healthy human individuals. Using immunoSEQ multiplex PCR, the repertoire was profiled, and TCRdb retains in-frame clones only, with some absent. Of roughly 500,000 clones detected, over 70% appear once; the ten largest clones hold 9.5% to 15%. The specimen sequenced was PBMCs. All receptors come from a woman aged 40-49 years in good health. Some clones in this sample may be carry-over from other donors' samples.

As concerns this clone: A read error may be the cause here, since a much bigger clone is one base away. The CDR3 sequence is CASSPGETQYF. The CDR3, as DNA: TGTGCCAGCAGCCCCGGGGAGACCCAGTACTTC. The chain combines TRBV25-1 with TRBJ2-5; D unclear. The CDR3 totals 11 residues. V was pared by 6 bases and J by 5 bases, with 7 bases between. Per germline, CDR1 MGHDK and CDR2 SYGVNS. The whole variable domain, filled in from reference TRBV25-1 and TRBJ2-5, reads EADIYQTPRYLVIGTGKKITLECSQTMGHDKMYWYQQDPGMELHLIHYSYGVNSTEKGDLSSESTVSRIRTEHFPLTLESARPSHTSQYLCASSPGETQYFGPGTRLLVL.

The chain uses TRBV5-4 and TRBJ1-3; D possibly corresponds to TRBD1 (5 bases). This CDR3 is 16 amino acids long. The germline V and J ends were trimmed by 4 bases and 1 base, with 15 bases remaining between them. The germline V gene encodes CDR1 SGHNT and CDR2 YYREEE (reference sequence). CDR3 nucleotide sequence: TGTGCCAGCAGCCGGACCCATGGGGGGTCTGGAAACACCATATATTTT. Its translation: CASSRTHGGSGNTIYF.

V usage is TRBV5-1 and J usage is TRBJ2-1; D is ambiguous. This CDR3 is 14 amino acids long. V lost 5 bases and J 2 bases, leaving 11 bases between the germline ends. Germline V CDR1 and CDR2: SGHRS, YFSETQ. The CDR3 loop is CASRARSPYNEQFF. In DNA form, the CDR3 reads TGCGCCAGCAGAGCCAGGTCACCCTACAATGAGCAGTTCTTC.

This rearrangement joins TRBV6-1 to TRBJ1-1, with D tentatively TRBD1 (6 bases). Looked up from germline, CDR1 is MNHNS and CDR2 is SASEGT. This CDR3 spans 14 amino acids. Trimming stripped 4 bases from V and 3 bases from J, with 12 bases between. The DNA of the CDR3 is TGTGCCAGCAGTGTAGACAGGCAGGACACTGAAGCTTTCTTT. As protein: CASSVDRQDTEAFF.

Concerning this clone: A read error is the likely source, as a far larger clone sits one nucleotide away. Other nucleotide sequences in the sample specify the same CDR3. The rearrangement joins TRBV5-1 to TRBJ1-2; 8 nucleotides agree with TRBD1. Germline CDR1 reads SGHRS; CDR2 reads YFSETQ. The CDR3 consists of 16 residues. CDR3 bases: TGCGCTAGCAGCTTGGAGTCAGGGGGCGGTAGAGGTGGCTACACCTTC. Translation gives CASSLESGGGRGGYTF.

V usage is TRBV10-3 and J usage is TRBJ2-1, with a possible D match to TRBD1 (6 bases). This CDR3 comprises 13 residues. The V gene lost 3 bases and the J gene lost 10 bases, with 13 bases spanning the gap. Germline CDR1 is ENHRY and CDR2 is SYGVKD. In DNA, the CDR3 is TGTGCCATCAGTGATAAACAGGGATGGGAGCAGTTCTTC. This codes for CAISDKQGWEQFF.

The rearrangement links TRBV18 to TRBJ2-6; tentatively, D is TRBD2 (5 bases). V was clipped by 3 bases and J by 0 bases, with 12 bases between them. Germline V CDR1 and CDR2: KGHSH, LQKENI. This CDR3 has 17 residues. Written as DNA, the CDR3 is TGTGCCAGCTCACCGCTAGCCCCCAGCTCTGGGGCCAACGTCCTGACTTTC. It is translated as CASSPLAPSSGANVLTF.

V and J are TRBV11-2 and TRBJ2-3, with no clear D. Germline V CDR1 and CDR2: SGHAT, FQNNGV. The CDR3 has 14 residues. Trimming took 0 bases from V and 2 from J, leaving 6 bases between them. The CDR3 reads CASSLEQHTDTQYF. CDR3 DNA: TGTGCCAGCAGCTTAGAACAGCACACAGATACGCAGTATTTT.

The genes are TRBV10-3 and TRBJ1-5; no clear D gene. V was clipped by 0 bases and J by 4 bases, with 4 bases between them. Germline CDR1 ENHRY, CDR2 SYGVKD. This CDR3 spans 13 amino acids. CDR3 bases: TGTGCCATCAGTGAGTCGAAGAATCAGCCCCAGCATTTT. This translates into CAISESKNQPQHF.